The 24 T cell receptor beta chains reported below all come from one sample, sequenced in a study of T cell changes during pregnancy in multiple sclerosis. Here immunoSEQ multiplex PCR was the method, and the copy in TCRdb shows in-frame clones only, minus some. The data contain 50,000 or so clones, more than 80% of them singletons. This material consisted of CD4+ T cells from peripheral blood mononuclear cells, taken before pregnancy. These receptor sequences come from a female donor with multiple sclerosis, enrolled in a pregnancy study.

This chain links TRBV7-3 with TRBJ2-3; D unclear. V shed 5 bases and J shed 0 bases, with 15 bases lying between them. The CDR3 runs 16 residues. Germline CDR1 is SGHTA and CDR2 is FQGTGA. CDR3 in amino acids: CASSPGATLSTDTQYF. In nucleotides, the CDR3 is TGTGCCAGCAGCCCGGGTGCAACCCTTAGCACAGATACGCAGTATTTT.

The chain recombines TRBV2 with TRBJ1-1; 7 bases are shared with TRBD1. This CDR3 has 14 amino acids. J was trimmed by 4 bases and V by 4 bases; bases with no gene match: 6. CDR1 SNHLY and CDR2 FYNNEI come from the germline V gene. The CDR3 DNA is TGTGCCAGCAGTGCGAGACAGGGTGGCACTGAAGCTTTCTTT. Translating it yields CASSARQGGTEAFF. The full variable domain, with the rest looked up from reference TRBV2 and TRBJ1-1, is EPEVTQTPSHQVTQMGQEVILRCVPISNHLYFYWYRQILGQKVEFLVSFYNNEISEKSEIFDDQFSVERPDGSNFTLKIRSTKLEDSAMYFCASSARQGGTEAFFGQGTRLTVV.

CDR3 amino acids: CASSPKGLAGPSYNEQFF. Written as DNA, the CDR3 is TGTGCCAGCAGCCCCAAGGGCCTAGCGGGACCCTCCTACAATGAGCAGTTCTTC. The chain combines TRBV7-9 with TRBJ2-1; TRBD2 aligns across 9 bases. With V trimmed by 5 bases and J by 0 bases, 11 bases remained unmatched. This CDR3 is built from 18 residues. In germline, CDR1 is SEHNR, CDR2 FQNEAQ (reference sequence). The whole variable domain, remainder taken from reference TRBV7-9 and TRBJ2-1, is DTGVSQNPRHKITKRGQNVTFRCDPISEHNRLYWYRQTLGQGPEFLTYFQNEAQLEKSRLLSDRFSAERPKGSFSTLEIQRTEQGDSAMYLCASSPKGLAGPSYNEQFFGPGTRLTVL.

The table lists this clone with a count of one. The chain employs TRBV5-1 and TRBJ1-5; the D is unclear. CDR1 is SGHRS, CDR2 YFSETQ, per germline. V dropped 0 bases and J dropped 6 bases, with 10 bases sitting between them. This CDR3 is built from 14 residues. The CDR3 nucleotides are TGCGCCAGCAGCTTGGATTCGGGTGGTCAGCCCCAGCATTTT. Its translation is CASSLDSGGQPQHF.

This sequence joins TRBV9 and TRBJ2-1, with 9 bases lining up with TRBD2. Germline V gene sequence: CDR1 SGDLS, CDR2 YYNGEE. This CDR3 spans 15 amino acids. Trimming at V came to 5 bases and at J to 2 bases, leaving 5 bases not matched to a gene. The CDR3 is CASRAGGVTYNEQFF. For the CDR3, the DNA is TGTGCCAGCAGGGCGGGAGGGGTGACCTACAATGAGCAGTTCTTC.

V is TRBV28 and J is TRBJ2-7; possible D gene TRBD1, 5 bases. The CDR3 contains 15 residues. CDR1 MDHEN and CDR2 SYDVKM come from the germline V gene. With 3 bases removed from V and 3 bases from J, the gap between germline ends came to 15 bases. CDR3 loop: CASSLGQGFYYEQYF. The CDR3 nucleotides are TGTGCCAGCAGTTTGGGCCAGGGATTCTACTACGAGCAGTACTTC.

The CDR3 coding sequence is TGTGCTAGTGGCCTTAAGATCGGGAGGTTAAACTATGGCTACACCTTC. As protein: CASGLKIGRLNYGYTF. The rearrangement joins TRBV12-5 to TRBJ1-2; D ambiguous. In germline, CDR1 is LGHNT, CDR2 FRNRAP. V dropped 6 bases and J dropped 2 bases, with 19 bases sitting between them. The CDR3 totals 16 residues.

This chain joins TRBV27 and TRBJ2-1; D uncertain. Trimming stripped 4 bases from V and 6 bases from J, with 4 bases between. CDR1 is MNHEY and CDR2 is SMNVEV in the germline V gene (reference sequence). This CDR3 region has 11 residues. CDR3 sequence (DNA): TGTGCCAGCAGTTATATCAATGAGCAGTTCTTC. Translated: CASSYINEQFF.

The rearrangement uses TRBV14 and TRBJ1-2; no definite D call. This CDR3 is 14 amino acids long. From germline, CDR1 is SGHDN and CDR2 FVKESK. V was shortened by 4 bases and J by 1 base, with 10 bases between the two germline ends. DNA for the CDR3: TGTGCCAGCAGCCGCATCGCCAGTAACTATGGCTACACCTTC. Its protein product is CASSRIASNYGYTF.

The chain uses TRBV6-1 and TRBJ2-1; TRBD2 agrees at 8 bases. CDR3 length: 18 amino acids. Germline CDR1 reads MNHNS; CDR2 reads SASEGT. J lost 4 bases, V lost 2 bases, and 13 bases had no gene match. The CDR3 DNA is TGTGCCAGCAGTGAATTTAATATGGGTAGCGGGACTTACAATGAGCAGTTCTTC. As protein: CASSEFNMGSGTYNEQFF.

The rearrangement links TRBV6-1 to TRBJ2-5; 13 nucleotides align to TRBD2. The J call may be mistaken, given a closer DNA end match to TRBJ2-7. Per the germline V gene, CDR1 is MNHNS and CDR2 is SASEGT. This CDR3 has 14 amino acids. The CDR3 here is CASSGLAGGGEQYF. The CDR3 DNA is TGTGCCAGCAGTGGACTAGCGGGAGGCGGCGAGCAGTACTTC.

This chain links TRBV7-2 with TRBJ2-1; perhaps TRBD1 as D (5 bases). Germline assignment: CDR1 SGHTA and CDR2 FQGNSA. V dropped 3 bases and J dropped 8 bases, with 17 bases sitting between them. The CDR3 contains 15 residues. CDR3 coding DNA: TGTGCCAGCAGCTTGGGATGGGGCGCCCCCTATGAGCAGTTCTTC. Translating gives CASSLGWGAPYEQFF.

The gene calls are TRBV7-9 and TRBJ1-1, with 7 bases aligning to TRBD1. The CDR3 sequence is 14 residues long. Per the germline V gene, CDR1 is SEHNR and CDR2 is FQNEAQ (reference sequence). V trimming: 5 bases; J trimming: 4 bases; junction bases outside the gene matches: 7. This CDR3 reads CASSPGQFGTEAFF. CDR3 bases: TGTGCCAGCAGCCCGGGACAGTTTGGCACTGAAGCTTTCTTT.

The J gene is TRBJ2-1, the V gene TRBV27, with 8 positions matching TRBD1. V shed 2 bases and J 10 bases; nucleotides not matched to a gene: 16. Looked up from germline, CDR1 is MNHEY and CDR2 is SMNVEV (reference sequence). The length of the CDR3 is 17 residues. For the CDR3, the DNA is TGTGCCAGCAGTTTACGGAGGACAGGGAGAGGTGTGTGGGAGCAGTTCTTC. Protein: CASSLRRTGRGVWEQFF.

V gene TRBV19 combines with J gene TRBJ1-2; D gene ambiguous. The CDR3 runs 13 residues. CDR1 and CDR2 (germline): LNHDA, SQIVND (reference sequence). V lost 5 bases, J lost 2 bases, and 9 bases lay in between. The CDR3 spells CASSGRINYGYTF. The CDR3 coding sequence is TGTGCCAGTAGTGGGAGGATAAACTATGGCTACACCTTC.

The genes are TRBV5-1 and TRBJ1-5, with a weak D call TRBD1 (5 bases). This CDR3 region has 14 residues. Trimming pared 0 bases from V and 6 bases from J, leaving 10 bases between. Germline V gene sequence: CDR1 SGHRS, CDR2 YFSETQ. This CDR3 reads CASSLVRGGQPQHF. CDR3 nucleotides: TGCGCCAGCAGCTTGGTTAGGGGTGGTCAGCCCCAGCATTTT.

This chain connects TRBV6-1 to TRBJ2-1; TRBD2 matches at 9 bases. The CDR3 is 16 residues long. The V gene's germline CDR1 is MNHNS and CDR2 SASEGT. Trimming took 4 bases from V and 2 from J; bases not matched to a gene: 6. CDR3 bases: TGTGCCAGCAGTGTTAGGGGCGGGAGGGCCTACAATGAGCAGTTCTTC. Encoded protein: CASSVRGGRAYNEQFF.

The rearrangement joins TRBV6-1 to TRBJ1-6, with 8 bases identical to TRBD1. CDR1 is MNHNS, CDR2 SASEGT, per germline. This CDR3 has 16 amino acids. Germline trimming cut 4 bases from V and 6 bases from J; bases unmatched to any gene: 8. DNA for the CDR3: TGTGCCAGCAGTGTTCGGCCGGGACAGGCTAATTCACCCCTCCACTTT. It is translated as CASSVRPGQANSPLHF.

The chain combines TRBV5-4 with TRBJ2-1, with 8 bases fitting TRBD2. The V segment lost 4 bases and the J segment 9 bases; nucleotides outside the gene matches: 6. Germline loops: CDR1 SGHNT, CDR2 YYREEE (reference sequence). The CDR3 has 13 amino acids. For the CDR3, the DNA is TGTGCCAGCAGCCTAGAACTAGCGGCTGAGCAGTTCTTC. This codes for CASSLELAAEQFF.

This clone occurred once. V is TRBV2 and J is TRBJ1-4; no clear D gene. Germline lookup yields CDR1 SNHLY and CDR2 FYNNEI. V was pared by 6 bases and J by 0 bases, with 8 bases between. This CDR3 contains 14 residues. The CDR3 spells CASSLLTTNEKLFF. The CDR3 DNA sequence: TGTGCCAGCAGCCTCCTTACAACTAATGAAAAACTGTTTTTT.

The rearrangement links TRBV23-1 to TRBJ2-5; 11 bases fit TRBD2. TRBV23-1 is an ORF; its function is uncertain. The CDR3 has 18 amino acids. V was pared by 2 bases and J by 4 bases, with 12 bases of the junction left unmatched. CDR3 coding DNA: TGCGCCAGCAGTCAAGGAAATTCGACTAGCGGGGAGCGAGAGACCCAGTACTTC. Protein sequence: CASSQGNSTSGERETQYF.

The genes are TRBV4-1 and TRBJ2-1; D is perhaps TRBD2 (6 bases). The germline gives CDR1 MGHRA, CDR2 YSYEKL. V was trimmed by 0 bases and J by 7 bases, leaving 10 bases between them. The CDR3 runs to 14 residues. The CDR3 nucleotides are TGCGCCAGCAGCCAAGATTTCGGGGGTAATGAGCAGTTCTTC. It yields the protein CASSQDFGGNEQFF.

This chain uses TRBV30 with TRBJ1-2; 7 bases are a match to TRBD1. Germline trimming cut 4 bases from V and 7 bases from J; bases unmatched to any gene: 12. Germline CDR1 and CDR2: GTSNPN and SVGIG (reference sequence). The CDR3 extends over 14 amino acids. CDR3 in amino acids: CAWTMTGFDGGYTF. The CDR3 DNA follows: TGTGCCTGGACCATGACAGGGTTTGACGGTGGCTACACCTTC.

A single count supports this clone. The chain uses TRBV5-1 and TRBJ2-3, with 7 bases fitting TRBD1. After removal of 5 bases from V and 0 bases from J, the junction contained 3 bases not matched to a gene. The germline V gene has CDR1 SGHRS and CDR2 YFSETQ. This CDR3 is 14 amino acids long. For the CDR3, the DNA is TGCGCCAGCAGGAGGGGGCCTAGCACAGATACGCAGTATTTT. This encodes CASRRGPSTDTQYF.